This T cell receptor (beta chain) was found in a study of beta chain features in type 1 diabetes. Study findings and constraints: A moderate, significant TCRB CDR3 shortening appeared in type 1 diabetes across four CD4+ subsets.

With 6 bases removed from V and 1 base from J, the gap between germline ends came to 12 bases. Germline V CDR1 and CDR2: MNHEY, SMNVEV (reference sequence). The CDR3 sequence is 15 residues long. Worth noting for this clone: Its antigen is as yet unknown.

TCRB transcripts that were expressed got sequenced, as all of the isolated RNA had been reverse transcribed. Repertoires were generated with immunoSEQ multiplex PCR, while TCRdb's copy carries only in-frame clones and drops some. The sample lists 300,000 to 350,000 clones, under 8.5% seen once, with more than 0.4% in the top ten. The origin of this receptor is a woman aged 18-30 years in good health. The J gene is TRBJ1-4, the V gene TRBV27; TRBD1 is a possible D gene (6 bases). Sequencing was carried out using central memory CD4+ T cells from blood. In nucleotides, the CDR3 is TGTGCCAGCAGACGAACAGGGCGAACTAATGAAAAACTGTTTTTT. Encoded protein: CASRRTGRTNEKLFF.